This T cell receptor (beta chain) was identified during a study of cytomegalovirus exposure and HLA in healthy donors. Study-wide points: The authors later found most CMV-associated TCR beta chains appeared HLA-restricted. Upon later analysis, TCR association rates were observed to vary by HLA locus, being highest for DRB1 and lowest for HLA-C.

A word on this clone: Its antigen is undetermined.

Trimming removed 4 bases from V and 3 bases from J, with 15 bases in between. The CDR3 sequence is 15 residues long. Germline V gene sequence: CDR1 MGHDK, CDR2 SYGVNS. Primers for the PCR totalled 60 Vbeta and 13 Jbeta. Produced via immunoSEQ multiplex PCR; TCRdb's table is partial and in-frame only. The sample features 96,000 or so clones, with roughly 3.4% in its top ten. The rearrangement uses TRBV25-1 and TRBJ1-1, with D possibly being TRBD1 (5 bases). The sample consisted of PBMCs. This TCR was sampled from a young woman in good health and CMV-seronegative. The CDR3 here is CASSGLSSGDTEAFF. CDR3 DNA: TGTGCCAGCAGTGGGCTAAGCTCGGGGGACACTGAAGCTTTCTTT.